Below, one T cell receptor (beta chain) is given with its context. Its antigen is not identified. This record comes from a study of T cell repertoires in cytomegalovirus infection. Points from the study as a whole: Predominance within the ex vivo response was attributable to HLA-C-restricted CMV-specific TCR beta clonotypes.

TCRdb called the reads again in MiXCR, with one record for every CDR3 protein. The sample consists of hundreds of thousands of distinct CDR3 sequences, roughly 26% of them appearing once. The sequence was obtained from a human donor in good health (CMV status not recorded). Some clones in this sample may be carry-over from other donors' samples. The sequenced sample was CD8+ T cells from PBMCs.

The CDR3 here is CASSGSENIQYF. The DNA of the CDR3 is TGTGCCAGCAGTGGAAGTGAAAACATTCAGTACTTC. This chain uses TRBV7-9 with TRBJ2-4; D uncertain. Germline CDR1 reads SEHNR; CDR2 reads FQNEAQ (reference sequence). The CDR3 totals 12 residues. The V end was cut by 6 bases, the J end by 5 bases, with 8 bases between.